Each of the 20 T cell receptor beta chains below was sequenced from the same sample in a study of T cells in Graves' hyperthyroidism and ophthalmopathy (dated by TCRdb to between 2018 and 2021). The library was produced with multiplex PCR. These reads were obtained on an Illumina HiSeq 2000. Amplification of TCR beta CDR3 regions was carried out from RNA transcripts. The first round of RT-PCR for the TCR CDR3 was performed with the HTBI primer set and the Qiagen OneStep RT-PCR kit. The public reads were reprocessed in TCRdb via fastp at Q25 and MiXCR, keeping in-frame beta chains. Each entry is one CDR3 protein sequence, shown with its most common DNA and genes. The sample table holds some 490,000 distinct CDR3 sequences, of which around a fifth were seen once. Clones ranked in the top ten supply about 53% of the sample. Specimen: blood. The source is a woman in her seventies with Graves' ophthalmopathy.

Many counts were recorded for this clonotype. The chain is built from TRBV28 and TRBJ2-3; D is unresolved. Germline lookup yields CDR1 MDHEN and CDR2 SYDVKM. CDR3 length equals 13 residues. V was clipped by 2 bases and J by 5 bases, with 8 bases between them. The CDR3, as DNA: TGTGCCAGCAGTTTACTATCCCGAGATACGCAGTATTTT. Translated, it gives CASSLLSRDTQYF.

The chain is built from TRBV5-1 and TRBJ2-7; perhaps TRBD1 as D (6 bases). CDR1 is SGHRS and CDR2 is YFSETQ in the germline V gene. Trimming removed 8 bases from V and 1 base from J, with 16 bases in between. CDR3 length: 14 residues. In nucleotides, the CDR3 is TGCGCCAGTACCCCCGGGACACCGTCCTACGAGCAGTACTTC. Translation: CASTPGTPSYEQYF.

This clonotype was observed at least ten times. A read error may produce the germline difference seen at one junction end. This chain connects TRBV5-1 to TRBJ1-2, with unresolved D. The CDR3 sequence is 13 residues long. CDR1 and CDR2 (germline): SGHRS, YFSETQ. CDR3 DNA: TGTGCCAGCAGCCTGGACGGTAACTATGGCTACACCTTC. This codes for CASSLDGNYGYTF. Combining the CDR3 with reference TRBV5-1 and TRBJ1-2 gives the whole variable domain KAGVTQTPRYLIKTRGQQVTLSCSPISGHRSVSWYQQTPGQGLQFLFEYFSETQRNKGNFPGRFSGRQFSNSRSEMNVSTLELGDSALYLCASSLDGNYGYTFGSGTRLTVV.

This clonotype was seen a handful of times. The chain couples TRBV30 to TRBJ1-4; D gene uncertain. CDR1 is GTSNPN, CDR2 SVGIG, per germline (reference sequence). The V end lost 3 bases, the J end lost 1 base, and 9 bases lay between the germline ends. The CDR3 is 14 residues long. Written as DNA, the CDR3 is TGTGCCTGGAGGGGCGGGGAAACTAATGAAAAACTGTTTTTT. Translation: CAWRGGETNEKLFF. Full variable domain (rest looked up from reference TRBV30 and TRBJ1-4): SQTIHQWPATLVQPVGSPLSLECTVEGTSNPNLYWYRQAAGRGLQLLFYSVGIGQISSEVPQNLSASRPQDRQFILSSKKLLLSDSGFYLCAWRGGETNEKLFFGSGTQLSVL.

In its sample, this clonotype was seen a few times. J is TRBJ2-2 and V is TRBV20-1, with D perhaps matching TRBD1 (6 bases). CDR3 size: 17 residues. Germline V gene sequence: CDR1 DFQATT, CDR2 SNEGSKA (reference sequence). V was trimmed by 6 bases and J by 2 bases, leaving 22 bases between them. The DNA of the CDR3 is TGCAGTGCCCTAAGGCTTCCACAGGGAACAAACACCGGGGAGCTGTTTTTT. It is translated as CSALRLPQGTNTGELFF.

The table lists this clonotype with many counts. The chain joins TRBV5-6 to TRBJ2-3, with D unresolved. V lost 3 bases, J lost 5 bases, and 19 bases lay in between. The CDR3 runs to 16 residues. Germline CDR1 is SGHDT and CDR2 is YYEEEE. CDR3 DNA: TGTGCCAGCAGCTCCCGGTCTGATAGATTGAGAGATACGCAGTATTTT. Translated, it gives CASSSRSDRLRDTQYF.

This clonotype has more than one count but fewer than ten. The chain carries TRBV30 and TRBJ2-7; D is perhaps TRBD1 or TRBD2 (5 bases each). Trimming took 0 bases from V and 3 from J, leaving 9 bases between them. CDR3 length equals 13 residues. CDR1 and CDR2 from the germline V gene are GTSNPN and SVGIG (reference sequence). The CDR3 sequence is CAWSVGTVYEQYF. DNA of the CDR3: TGTGCCTGGAGTGTCGGGACGGTCTACGAGCAGTACTTC. Supplemented by reference TRBV30 and TRBJ2-7, the full variable domain reads SQTIHQWPATLVQPVGSPLSLECTVEGTSNPNLYWYRQAAGRGLQLLFYSVGIGQISSEVPQNLSASRPQDRQFILSSKKLLLSDSGFYLCAWSVGTVYEQYFGPGTRLTVT.

This clonotype was seen at least ten times. V and J are TRBV12-3 or TRBV12-4 and TRBJ1-1; D is unclear. This CDR3 has 13 amino acids. V was trimmed by 7 bases and J by 1 base, leaving 10 bases between them. DNA of the CDR3: TGTGCCAGCAATTGGAGGAGGAACACTGAAGCTTTCTTT. Translated: CASNWRRNTEAFF.

At least ten counts were recorded for this clonotype. The CDR3: CASSLGFKGEKLFF. The DNA for the CDR3 is TGTGCCAGCAGCTTGGGGTTTAAAGGGGAAAAACTGTTTTTT. This chain connects TRBV7-2 to TRBJ1-4; unclear D gene. This CDR3 is built from 14 residues. Trimming cost V 3 bases and J 8 bases, with 13 bases left between them. Germline V lookup: CDR1 SGHTA, CDR2 FQGNSA.

This clonotype was detected only a few times. This rearrangement joins TRBV12-5 to TRBJ2-1, with D possibly TRBD1 on 6 matching bases. V lost 0 bases and J lost 7, with 7 bases in between. Germline lookup yields CDR1 LGHNT and CDR2 FRNRAP. This CDR3 comprises 13 residues. CDR3 in DNA: TGTGCTAGTGGTTTGGTAACAGGGAATGAGCAGTTCTTC. It is translated as CASGLVTGNEQFF.

There are many counts of this clonotype. The chain combines TRBV6-1 with TRBJ2-7; 12 nucleotides match TRBD1. The germline V gene has CDR1 MNHNS and CDR2 SASEGT. This CDR3 is built from 15 residues. With 7 bases clipped from V and 4 bases from J, the junction kept 8 bases outside the gene matches. CDR3 region: CASNRGGQGAYEQYF. CDR3 bases: TGTGCCAGCAATCGCGGGGGACAGGGGGCGTACGAGCAGTACTTC.

The chain is built from TRBV7-9 and TRBJ2-1, with 14 bases fitting TRBD2. The germline V gene encodes CDR1 SEHNR and CDR2 FQNEAQ (reference sequence). The CDR3 spans 17 residues. Trimming removed 4 bases from V and 5 bases from J; junction bases left unmatched: 7. The CDR3 DNA sequence: TGTGCCAGCAGCTCAAGACGACTAGCGGGAGGGCACAATGAGCAGTTCTTC. Its protein product is CASSSRRLAGGHNEQFF.

This chain joins TRBV6-1 and TRBJ2-5; the match to TRBD2 covers 13 bases. After removal of 6 bases from V and 3 bases from J, the junction contained 1 base not matched to a gene. CDR3 length: 14 amino acids. CDR1 is MNHNS and CDR2 is SASEGT in the germline V gene. Here the CDR3 reads CASSGLAGEETQYF. The CDR3 region has the DNA TGTGCCAGCAGCGGACTAGCGGGAGAAGAGACCCAGTACTTC.

The sample holds a few counts of this clonotype. The rearrangement joins TRBV5-5 to TRBJ2-7; 10 nucleotides match TRBD2. Germline-derived CDR1 and CDR2 are SGHKS and YYEKEE (reference sequence). There are 15 residues in the CDR3. With V trimmed by 4 bases and J by 7 bases, 11 bases remained unmatched. The CDR3 sequence is CASSTSAGGLREQYF. The CDR3 region has the DNA TGTGCCAGCAGCACCTCAGCGGGAGGGCTTCGGGAGCAGTACTTC.

CDR3 sequence reads: CSAVEGGSVSGELFF. The CDR3 coding sequence is TGCAGTGCCGTCGAAGGGGGCAGTGTCAGCGGGGAGCTGTTTTTT. The J gene is TRBJ2-2, the V gene TRBV20-1; TRBD1 agrees at 7 bases. CDR3 length: 15 residues. Looked up from germline, CDR1 is DFQATT and CDR2 is SNEGSKA (reference sequence). The V gene end was trimmed by 6 bases and the J gene end by 7 bases; junction bases not matched to a gene: 14.

The chain recombines TRBV6-1 with TRBJ2-5; 7 bases line up with TRBD2. The CDR3 totals 14 residues. Germline V gives CDR1 MNHNS, CDR2 SASEGT. The ends lost 5 bases at V and 1 base at J; junction bases unmatched: 4. The CDR3 DNA is TGTGCCAGCAGTTGGAGCGGGACCCAAGAGACCCAGTACTTC. Protein: CASSWSGTQETQYF.

This clonotype came up many times. This chain uses TRBV6-1 with TRBJ1-1; D is perhaps TRBD1 (5 bases). V was pared by 7 bases and J by 2 bases, with 11 bases between. In germline, CDR1 is MNHNS, CDR2 SASEGT. The CDR3 runs 13 residues. CDR3 in amino acids: CASIMTANTEAFF. DNA of the CDR3: TGTGCCAGCATCATGACAGCTAACACTGAAGCTTTCTTT.

The genes are TRBV6-1 and TRBJ2-7, with 10 bases that match TRBD1. The V gene end was trimmed by 6 bases and the J gene end by 1 base; junction bases not matched to a gene: 18. CDR3 size: 19 residues. Germline V lookup: CDR1 MNHNS, CDR2 SASEGT. This CDR3 reads CASRTMVDRGYGYSYEQYF. The CDR3 coding sequence is TGTGCCAGCAGGACAATGGTGGACAGGGGGTATGGCTATTCCTACGAGCAGTACTTC.

This clonotype was detected many times. The chain combines TRBV28 with TRBJ2-1; no definite D call. Germline V gene data show CDR1 as MDHEN and CDR2 as SYDVKM. The CDR3 runs to 13 residues. Trimming shortened V by 4 bases and J by 7 bases, and 11 bases separated the two germline ends. In DNA form, the CDR3 reads TGTGCCAGCAGTTCTTCTCTTTGGAATGAGCAGTTCTTC. This encodes CASSSSLWNEQFF.

There are a few counts of this clonotype. The chain is built from TRBV5-1 and TRBJ1-1; D not resolved. V was pared by 0 bases and J by 1 base, with 10 bases between. The CDR3 contains 15 residues. Germline V gives CDR1 SGHRS, CDR2 YFSETQ. This chain's CDR3 is CASSLAGLPNTEAFF. The CDR3 bases are TGCGCCAGCAGCTTGGCAGGCTTGCCGAACACTGAAGCTTTCTTT.